The entry below gives a single TCR beta chain sequence along with its context. Germline is not matched at one junction end, which may reflect a read error. Germline assignment: CDR1 SGHRS and CDR2 YFSETQ. CDR3 length: 13 amino acids. The data originate from a study of T cell responses to AZD1222 COVID-19 vaccine. The table came from immunoSEQ multiplex PCR; TCRdb's copy has only in-frame clones and leaves some out. Of about 140,000 clones in the sample, about 92% were seen once. The genes are TRBV5-1 and TRBJ1-2, with unresolved D. This receptor was identified in an adult who received the AZD1222 COVID-19 vaccine. The source material was peripheral blood, sampled 28 days after the second AZD1222 dose. The CDR3, as DNA: TGCGCCAGCAGTTTGGAGGGAGACTATGGCTACACCTTC. This translates into CASSLEGDYGYTF. The variable domain in full, completed from reference TRBV5-1 and TRBJ1-2, reads KAGVTQTPRYLIKTRGQQVTLSCSPISGHRSVSWYQQTPGQGLQFLFEYFSETQRNKGNFPGRFSGRQFSNSRSEMNVSTLELGDSALYLCASSLEGDYGYTFGSGTRLTVV.